The 27 T cell receptor beta chains reported below all come from one sample, sequenced in a study of cytomegalovirus exposure and HLA in healthy donors. The study ran its PCR with 60 Vbeta and 13 Jbeta primers. TCRdb's table, derived via immunoSEQ multiplex PCR, lists solely in-frame clones and lacks some. The sample consists of approximately 150,000 clones, about 80% of them appearing once. The sample was PBMCs. The receptors were gathered from a man aged 30-40 years in good health and CMV-seronegative.

The rearrangement joins TRBV14 to TRBJ1-2; D is undetermined. There are 13 residues in the CDR3. The germline V gene encodes CDR1 SGHDN and CDR2 FVKESK. Trimming took off 4 bases at V and 4 bases at J, with 10 bases between the two ends. The CDR3 is CASSLTATYGYTF. The CDR3, as DNA: TGTGCCAGCAGCCTAACAGCAACCTATGGCTACACCTTC.

CDR3 coding DNA: TGTGCCAGCAGCTTCGACAGGGGGACTAGCGGGAGACGGGAAGAGACCCAGTACTTC. This sequence encodes CASSFDRGTSGRREETQYF. The chain carries TRBV7-6 and TRBJ2-5; 14 bases are a match to TRBD2. This CDR3 is built from 19 residues. CDR1 and CDR2 from the germline V gene are SGHVS and FNYEAQ. Germline trimming cut 3 bases from V and 3 bases from J; bases unmatched to any gene: 12. The full variable domain, rest sourced from reference TRBV7-6 and TRBJ2-5, is GAGVSQSPRYKVTKRGQDVALRCDPISGHVSLYWYRQALGQGPEFLTYFNYEAQQDKSGLPNDRFSAERPEGSISTLTIQRTEQRDSAMYRCASSFDRGTSGRREETQYFGPGTRLLVL.

Comments on this clone: The sample holds other DNA sequences that translate to the same CDR3. This rearrangement joins TRBV9 to TRBJ2-1; TRBD2 agrees at 10 bases. The ends lost 0 bases at V and 7 bases at J; junction bases unmatched: 1. Germline CDR1 and CDR2: SGDLS and YYNGEE. The CDR3 runs to 14 residues. This CDR3 reads CASSVGTSGNEQFF. CDR3 sequence (DNA): TGTGCCAGCAGCGTAGGGACTAGCGGAAATGAGCAGTTCTTC.

The chain links TRBV25-1 to TRBJ2-7; D possibly corresponds to TRBD1 (5 bases). Germline V lookup: CDR1 MGHDK, CDR2 SYGVNS. The V and J ends lost 2 bases and 0 bases respectively, with 17 bases between them. The CDR3 is 17 amino acids. The CDR3 DNA sequence: TGTGCCAGCAGTGAAAAAGGGCGCTTCGACAGCTCCTACGAGCAGTACTTC. Its protein product is CASSEKGRFDSSYEQYF.

V usage is TRBV28 and J usage is TRBJ2-7, with 7 bases identical to TRBD1. CDR1 is MDHEN and CDR2 is SYDVKM in the germline V gene. The CDR3 spans 14 residues. Trimming at V came to 5 bases and at J to 4 bases, leaving 8 bases not matched to a gene. The CDR3: CASSHGTALYEQYF. The CDR3 DNA reads as TGTGCCAGCAGTCACGGGACAGCCCTTTACGAGCAGTACTTC.

The chain combines TRBV5-1 with TRBJ1-1; TRBD1 might be the D (5 bases). V was clipped by 0 bases and J by 1 base, with 10 bases between them. This CDR3 comprises 15 residues. Germline loops: CDR1 SGHRS, CDR2 YFSETQ. The CDR3 DNA reads TGCGCCAGCAGCTTGGCCGCCAGGGCGAACACTGAAGCTTTCTTT. Protein: CASSLAARANTEAFF.

The rearrangement joins TRBV5-1 to TRBJ2-5; the match to TRBD2 covers 7 bases. The germline V gene has CDR1 SGHRS and CDR2 YFSETQ. The length of the CDR3 is 15 residues. J lost 1 base, V lost 0 bases, and 3 bases had no gene match. The CDR3 bases are TGCGCCAGCAGCTTGGGGGCGGGAGCCCAAGAGACCCAGTACTTC. This sequence encodes CASSLGAGAQETQYF.

This chain uses TRBV7-3 with TRBJ1-3, with D possibly matching TRBD1 (5 bases). CDR3 size: 16 residues. Germline CDR1 SGHTA, CDR2 FQGTGA. The V gene lost 1 base and the J gene lost 0 bases, with 10 bases spanning the gap. The CDR3 sequence is CASSLSPGGSGNTIYF. The CDR3 DNA reads as TGTGCCAGCAGCTTAAGCCCCGGGGGCTCTGGAAACACCATATATTTT.

This clone has only one observation. J is TRBJ2-7 and V is TRBV5-4; 8 bases map to TRBD2. V gave up 1 base and J gave up 3 bases; unmatched junction bases: 6. CDR3 size: 15 residues. Germline-derived CDR1 and CDR2 are SGHNT and YYREEE (reference sequence). CDR3 sequence (DNA): TGTGCCAGCAGCTTGAAGGTAGCGGGGTACTACGAGCAGTACTTC. It codes for CASSLKVAGYYEQYF.

The rearrangement links TRBV27 to TRBJ2-1; TRBD1 matches at 11 bases. V gave up 4 bases and J gave up 5 bases; unmatched junction bases: 10. This CDR3 comprises 17 residues. Looked up from germline, CDR1 is MNHEY and CDR2 is SMNVEV (reference sequence). The CDR3 protein is CASSWDRGAPSHNEQFF. CDR3 sequence (DNA): TGTGCCAGCAGTTGGGACAGGGGGGCACCTTCCCACAATGAGCAGTTCTTC.

This chain connects TRBV7-8 to TRBJ1-1; possibly TRBD1 for D (5 bases). V was pared by 7 bases and J by 2 bases, with 14 bases between. Germline assignment: CDR1 SGHVS and CDR2 FQNEAQ. The CDR3 loop spans 14 amino acids. The CDR3 DNA reads TGTGCCAGCACCCCTTTTCAGGGAAACACTGAAGCTTTCTTT. As protein: CASTPFQGNTEAFF.

V gene TRBV7-3 combines with J gene TRBJ2-5, with D possibly being TRBD1 (6 bases). Germline values: CDR1 SGHTA, CDR2 FQGTGA. The CDR3 sequence is 17 residues long. Trimming left V 5 bases short and J 2 bases short, with 21 bases between. CDR3 sequence: CASSTDVRMTGQETQYF. CDR3 nucleotide sequence: TGTGCCAGCAGCACCGATGTTCGGATGACAGGTCAAGAGACCCAGTACTTC. The variable domain in full, with the rest retrieved from reference TRBV7-3 and TRBJ2-5, is GAGVSQTPSNKVTEKGKYVELRCDPISGHTALYWYRQSLGQGPEFLIYFQGTGAADDSGLPNDRFFAVRPEGSVSTLKIQRTERGDSAVYLCASSTDVRMTGQETQYFGPGTRLLVL.

The chain uses TRBV7-2 and TRBJ1-5, with D maybe TRBD1 (6 bases). Trimming pared 5 bases from V and 9 bases from J, leaving 8 bases between. The CDR3 is made up of 11 amino acids. Germline V gene sequence: CDR1 SGHTA, CDR2 FQGNSA. DNA of the CDR3: TGTGCCAGCAGCCCCAGGGGGCCCCAGCATTTT. Amino acid sequence: CASSPRGPQHF.

This chain uses TRBV2 with TRBJ1-5; no clear D. Trimming shortened V by 1 base and J by 5 bases, and 9 bases separated the two germline ends. The CDR3 is 14 residues long. Per germline, CDR1 SNHLY and CDR2 FYNNEI. DNA for the CDR3: TGTGCCAGCAGTGAAGGCAGGCCTTATCAGCCCCAGCATTTT. Translation: CASSEGRPYQPQHF.

V is TRBV28 and J is TRBJ2-1; no definite D call. With 6 bases removed from V and 0 bases from J, the gap between germline ends came to 9 bases. Germline loops: CDR1 MDHEN, CDR2 SYDVKM. This CDR3 comprises 14 residues. The CDR3 spells CASSVISSYNEQFF. In nucleotides, the CDR3 is TGTGCCAGCAGCGTTATCAGCTCCTACAATGAGCAGTTCTTC.

This clone came up a few times. The V and J genes are TRBV2 and TRBJ1-4, with 7 bases fitting TRBD1. This CDR3 contains 13 residues. Germline V lookup: CDR1 SNHLY, CDR2 FYNNEI. The chain's CDR3 is CANRGSTNEKLFF. CDR3 coding DNA: TGTGCTAACAGGGGTTCAACTAATGAAAAACTGTTTTTT.

The chain carries TRBV25-1 and TRBJ2-1, with 13 nucleotides matching TRBD2. The germline CDR1 and CDR2 sequences are MGHDK and SYGVNS. V lost 4 bases to trimming and J lost 6 bases; unmatched junction nucleotides: 9. The CDR3 is 17 residues long. CDR3 amino acids: CASSVRTSGREPNEQFF. CDR3 DNA: TGTGCCAGCAGTGTCCGGACTAGCGGGAGAGAGCCCAATGAGCAGTTCTTC.

The gene calls are TRBV4-2 and TRBJ2-7, with 9 nucleotides matching TRBD2. Germline loops: CDR1 LGHNA, CDR2 YNFKEQ. The ends lost 0 bases at V and 4 bases at J; junction bases unmatched: 4. The CDR3 sequence is 15 residues long. The CDR3 bases are TGTGCCAGCAGCCAAGACACTAGCGGGCAGTACGAGCAGTACTTC. Encoded protein: CASSQDTSGQYEQYF.

The count of this clone is one. This chain joins TRBV2 and TRBJ1-6; TRBD1 matches 8 bases. V shed 3 bases, J shed 4 bases, and the junction held 5 bases outside the gene matches. The germline CDR1 and CDR2 sequences are SNHLY and FYNNEI. The CDR3 covers 16 residues. CDR3: CASSDRDRSYNSPLHF. The CDR3 bases are TGTGCCAGCAGTGATAGGGACAGGTCTTATAATTCACCCCTCCACTTT.

The chain carries TRBV9 and TRBJ2-3; D gene ambiguous. The CDR3 extends over 12 amino acids. Trimming shortened V by 4 bases and J by 2 bases, and 5 bases separated the two germline ends. The germline V gene has CDR1 SGDLS and CDR2 YYNGEE. The CDR3 here is CASSSYTDTQYF. In DNA form, the CDR3 reads TGTGCCAGCAGCTCTTACACAGATACGCAGTATTTT.

The genes are TRBV9 and TRBJ2-7, with D perhaps matching TRBD2 (7 bases). V lost 4 bases and J 3 bases, leaving 23 bases between the germline ends. CDR1 and CDR2 (germline): SGDLS, YYNGEE. The length of the CDR3 is 17 residues. The CDR3 protein is CASSPNGEGRGFYEQYF. CDR3 nucleotides: TGTGCCAGCAGCCCCAATGGGGAGGGCAGGGGATTCTACGAGCAGTACTTC. The whole variable domain, filled in from reference TRBV9 and TRBJ2-7, reads DSGVTQTPKHLITATGQRVTLRCSPRSGDLSVYWYQQSLDQGLQFLIQYYNGEERAKGNILERFSAQQFPDLHSELNLSSLELGDSALYFCASSPNGEGRGFYEQYFGPGTRLTVT.

The chain uses TRBV5-1 and TRBJ2-1, with TRBD2 identical over 9 bases. The CDR3 covers 17 residues. Germline V CDR1 and CDR2: SGHRS, YFSETQ. With 0 bases clipped from V and 6 bases from J, the junction kept 10 bases outside the gene matches. This CDR3 is CASSLDTAGGLINEQFF. DNA of the CDR3: TGCGCCAGCAGCTTGGACACAGCGGGGGGCCTTATCAATGAGCAGTTCTTC.

This chain uses TRBV5-1 with TRBJ2-7; TRBD1 aligns across 9 bases. After removal of 0 bases from V and 4 bases from J, the junction contained 2 bases not matched to a gene. This CDR3 comprises 14 residues. Germline V gene lookup returns CDR1 SGHRS and CDR2 YFSETQ. CDR3 DNA: TGCGCCAGCAGCTTGGGGACAGGGGAGTACGAGCAGTACTTC. Translation: CASSLGTGEYEQYF.

V usage is TRBV5-4 and J usage is TRBJ2-7; D unclear. Germline values: CDR1 SGHNT, CDR2 YYREEE (reference sequence). The CDR3 contains 15 residues. V lost 1 base and J lost 2, with 13 bases in between. The CDR3 DNA sequence: TGTGCCAGCAGCTTGATCGCACAGACGACCTACGAGCAGTACTTC. Translating it yields CASSLIAQTTYEQYF.

The count of this clone is one. The J gene is TRBJ2-1, the V gene TRBV11-2; 9 bases agree with TRBD2. Germline V gene lookup returns CDR1 SGHAT and CDR2 FQNNGV. CDR3 size: 14 residues. J was trimmed by 6 bases and V by 8 bases; bases with no gene match: 8. Written as DNA, the CDR3 is TGTGCCAGCGGGTCGACTAGCGGCCGCAATGAGCAGTTCTTC. Its translation: CASGSTSGRNEQFF. The full variable domain, completed using reference TRBV11-2 and TRBJ2-1, is EAGVAQSPRYKIIEKRQSVAFWCNPISGHATLYWYQQILGQGPKLLIQFQNNGVVDDSQLPKDRFSAERLKGVDSTLKIQPAKLEDSAVYLCASGSTSGRNEQFFGPGTRLTVL.

This chain joins TRBV4-1 and TRBJ2-7; D uncertain. CDR3 size: 13 residues. Trimming shortened V by 1 base and J by 4 bases, and 8 bases separated the two germline ends. Germline assignment: CDR1 MGHRA and CDR2 YSYEKL. The CDR3 nucleotides are TGCGCCAGCAGCCAAGGGCCCTGGTACGAGCAGTACTTC. It encodes CASSQGPWYEQYF.

V usage is TRBV18 and J usage is TRBJ2-2; D is perhaps TRBD1 (6 bases). The CDR3 contains 16 residues. Germline lookup yields CDR1 KGHSH and CDR2 LQKENI. The V end lost 0 bases, the J end lost 1 base, and 9 bases lay between the germline ends. The CDR3 protein is CASSPPGHLNTGELFF. CDR3 nucleotides: TGTGCCAGCTCACCACCGGGACACTTGAACACCGGGGAGCTGTTTTTT.